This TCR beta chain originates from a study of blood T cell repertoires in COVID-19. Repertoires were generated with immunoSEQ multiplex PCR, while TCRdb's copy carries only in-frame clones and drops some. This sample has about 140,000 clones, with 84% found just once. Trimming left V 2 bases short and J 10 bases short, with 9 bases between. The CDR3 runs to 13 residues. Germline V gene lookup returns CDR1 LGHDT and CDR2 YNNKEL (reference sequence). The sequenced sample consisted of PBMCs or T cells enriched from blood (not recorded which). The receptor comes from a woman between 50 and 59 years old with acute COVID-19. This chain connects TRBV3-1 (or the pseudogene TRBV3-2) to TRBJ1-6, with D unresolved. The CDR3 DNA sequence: TGTGCCAGCAGCCAATACAGTGACTCACCCCTCCACTTT. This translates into CASSQYSDSPLHF.